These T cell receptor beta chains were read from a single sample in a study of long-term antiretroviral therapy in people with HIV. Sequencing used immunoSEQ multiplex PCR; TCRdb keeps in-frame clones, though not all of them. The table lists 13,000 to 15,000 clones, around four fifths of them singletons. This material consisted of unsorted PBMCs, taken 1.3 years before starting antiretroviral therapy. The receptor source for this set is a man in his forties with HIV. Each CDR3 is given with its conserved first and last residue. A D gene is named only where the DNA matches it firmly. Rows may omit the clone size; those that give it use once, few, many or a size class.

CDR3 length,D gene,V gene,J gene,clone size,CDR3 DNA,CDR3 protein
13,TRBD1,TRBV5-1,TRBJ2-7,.,TGCGCCAGCAGCCCGGGACAGTCCTACGAGCAGTACTTC,CASSPGQSYEQYF
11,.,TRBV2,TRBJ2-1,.,TGTGCCAGCAATGAACGGAATGAGCAGTTCTTC,CASNERNEQFF
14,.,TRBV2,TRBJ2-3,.,TGTGCCAGCAGTGATCTAGGCCCCACAGATACGCAGTATTTT,CASSDLGPTDTQYF
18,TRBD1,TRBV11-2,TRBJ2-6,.,TGTGCCAGCACCCACTTCGGGGACAGTGGACCTGGGGCCAACGTCCTGACTTTC,CASTHFGDSGPGANVLTF
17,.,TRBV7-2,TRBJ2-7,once,TGTGCCAGCAGCCCCACCAGGTGGGGGAGTGCCTCCTACGAGCAGTACTTC,CASSPTRWGSASYEQYF
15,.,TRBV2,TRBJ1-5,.,TGTGCCAGCAGGAGTAGGGTGGGTAGCAATCAGCCCCAGCATTTT,CASRSRVGSNQPQHF
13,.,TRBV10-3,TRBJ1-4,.,TGTGCCTCCCGGGATGCAACTAATGAAAAACTGTTTTTT,CASRDATNEKLFF
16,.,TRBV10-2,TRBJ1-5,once,TGCGCCAGCAGTGAGTCGACAGGCGCCAGCAATCAGCCCCAGCATTTT,CASSESTGASNQPQHF
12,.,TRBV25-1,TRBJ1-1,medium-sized,TGTGCCAGCAGTGCTCAGAGCCCTGAAGCTTTCTTT,CASSAQSPEAFF
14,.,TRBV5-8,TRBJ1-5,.,TGTGCCAGCAGCTCTCGGGTTGCCAATCAGCCCCAGCATTTT,CASSSRVANQPQHF
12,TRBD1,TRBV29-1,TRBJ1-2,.,TGCAGCGTGGACAGGGGGCTGGGTGGCTACACCTTC,CSVDRGLGGYTF
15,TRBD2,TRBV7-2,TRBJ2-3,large,TGTGCCAGCAGCTTTAGCGGGGGGTTCACAGATACGCAGTATTTT,CASSFSGGFTDTQYF
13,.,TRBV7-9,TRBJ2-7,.,TGTGCCAGCAGCCGGGACCTTCCGGGGGAGCAGTACTTC,CASSRDLPGEQYF
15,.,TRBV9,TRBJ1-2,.,TGTGCCAGCAGCCTTAGTTCCTGGAGGGACTATGGCTACACCTTC,CASSLSSWRDYGYTF
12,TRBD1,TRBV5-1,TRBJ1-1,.,TGCGCCAGCAGCTTAGACAGGGCAAAAGCTTTCTTT,CASSLDRAKAFF
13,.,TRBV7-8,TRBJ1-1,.,TGTGCCAGCAGCGCACAGGGTGACACTGAAGCTTTCTTT,CASSAQGDTEAFF
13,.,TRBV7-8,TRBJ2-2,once,TGTGCCAGCAGCGGACCGGGCACCGGGGAGCTGTTTTTT,CASSGPGTGELFF
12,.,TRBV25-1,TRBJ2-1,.,TGTGCCAGCAGTGAATATTGGACTGAGCAGTTCTTC,CASSEYWTEQFF
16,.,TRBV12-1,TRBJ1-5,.,TGTGCCAGCAGCTTTACATACAGGGGAGGCAATCAGCCCCAGCATTTT,CASSFTYRGGNQPQHF
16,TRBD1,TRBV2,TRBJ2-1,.,TGTGCCAGCCCCTCGCCGGGACAGTTTTCCTACAATGAGCAGTTCTTC,CASPSPGQFSYNEQFF